These 2 T cell receptor beta chains came from one sample sequenced in a study of naive and memory T cell subsets. Alpha and beta constant region primers primed reverse transcription for blood and skin samples. TCRdb redid the calling of the 5' RACE reads with MiXCR, one entry per CDR3 protein. Among over 20,000 distinct CDR3 sequences listed, under 25% were seen once. Adult healthy volunteers gave 2.5 ml peripheral blood for whole-blood RNA. The receptors derive from a female donor in good health.

This clonotype was recorded many times. The chain links TRBV20-1 to TRBJ2-1; 14 bases map to TRBD2. Germline V gene data show CDR1 as DFQATT and CDR2 as SNEGSKA (reference sequence). The CDR3 sequence is 19 residues long. J was trimmed by 5 bases and V by 3 bases; bases with no gene match: 15. The CDR3: CSASRPGLAGVRHHNEQFF. The CDR3 region has the DNA TGCAGTGCTAGCCGACCGGGACTAGCGGGAGTTAGGCATCACAATGAGCAGTTCTTC.

As DNA, the CDR3 is TGCAGCGTTGGGGGAGATACGCAGTATTTT. It yields the protein CSVGGDTQYF. The chain combines TRBV29-1 with TRBJ2-3; D gene ambiguous. The CDR3 has 10 residues. V lost 4 bases to trimming and J lost 5 bases, with 4 bases between them. Germline V CDR1 and CDR2: SQVTM, ANQGSEA.